These T cell receptor beta chains were read from a single sample in a study of shared clonotypes between healthy human individuals. Generated by immunoSEQ multiplex PCR, the TCRdb table keeps only in-frame clones and is missing some. The sample yields some 2.1 million clones, about 95% seen once. The specimen was naive CD8+ T cells sorted from blood. These TCRs come from a man in his late teens or twenties in good health. The CDR3 runs from the conserved cysteine through the conserved F or W. D genes are given only for firm matches. Only part of the rows carry a size: once, few, many, or a class if the clone is expanded.

>TRBV15|.|.|TRBJ1-4
CATSRVVEKLFF
TGTGCCACCAGCAGAGTAGTAGAAAAACTGTTTTTT
>TRBV28|.|.|TRBJ1-1
CASSKTVDTEAFF
TGTGCCAGCAGTAAAACCGTGGACACTGAAGCTTTCTTT
>TRBV28|TRBD1|once|TRBJ1-4
CASSLTGTGSEKLFF
TGTGCCAGCAGTTTGACGGGGACAGGCAGTGAAAAACTGTTTTTT
>TRBV7-6|.|.|TRBJ2-7
CASSLGQTGEQYF
TGTGCCAGCAGCCTCGGACAGACGGGTGAGCAGTACTTC
>TRBV25-1|TRBD1|.|TRBJ2-3
CASRAPTGGFTDTQYF
TGTGCCAGCAGGGCGCCGACAGGGGGATTCACAGATACGCAGTATTTT
>TRBV30|TRBD2|.|TRBJ2-5
CAWSRSPSGRETQYF
TGTGCCTGGAGTCGTTCCCCTAGCGGTCGAGAGACCCAGTACTTC
>TRBV4-1|.|.|TRBJ1-1
CASSQEVVDTEAFF
TGCGCCAGCAGCCAAGAAGTGGTGGACACTGAAGCTTTCTTT
>TRBV28|TRBD1|.|TRBJ2-7
CASSFRDRGTNEQYF
TGTGCCAGCAGTTTTCGGGACAGGGGAACGAACGAGCAGTACTTC
>TRBV28|.|.|TRBJ2-7
CASSAWSTASYEQYF
TGTGCCAGCAGTGCGTGGAGCACGGCATCCTACGAGCAGTACTTC
>TRBV7-8|.|.|TRBJ1-1
CASSLGGTGAEAFF
TGTGCCAGCAGCTTAGGTGGGACCGGCGCTGAAGCTTTCTTT
>TRBV27|.|once|TRBJ2-7
CASSNGPYEQYF
TGTGCCAGCAGTAACGGCCCCTACGAGCAGTACTTC
>TRBV5-5|.|.|TRBJ2-7
CASSLADLIYYEQYF
TGTGCCAGCAGCTTGGCGGATCTGATTTACTACGAGCAGTACTTC
>TRBV10-2|TRBD2|.|TRBJ2-4
CASSPPGEGAKNIQYF
TGCGCCAGCAGCCCCCCGGGGGAGGGGGCCAAAAACATTCAGTACTTC
>TRBV10-3|.|.|TRBJ1-4
CAITRDINEKLFF
TGTGCCATCACCCGGGATATCAATGAAAAACTGTTTTTT
>TRBV7-2|.|.|TRBJ2-2
CASREEEKGTGELFF
TGTGCCAGCAGAGAAGAGGAGAAAGGGACCGGGGAGCTGTTTTTT
>TRBV4-3|.|.|TRBJ1-6
CASSQDYGGLTLHF
TGCGCCAGCAGCCAAGATTACGGCGGCCTCACCCTCCACTTT
>TRBV11-3|.|.|TRBJ2-2
CASSQPGPLNTGELFF
TGTGCCAGCAGCCAGCCCGGGCCCTTAAACACCGGGGAGCTGTTTTTT
>TRBV6-1|.|.|TRBJ2-7
CASSSGLIYEQYF
TGTGCCAGCAGTTCGGGACTGATTTACGAGCAGTACTTC
>TRBV4-1|.|.|TRBJ2-3
CASSQGPFTDTQYF
TGCGCCAGCAGCCAGGGACCCTTCACAGATACGCAGTATTTT
>TRBV7-8|TRBD2|.|TRBJ2-3
CASSIVLAGGPADTQYF
TGTGCCAGCAGCATCGTACTAGCGGGAGGGCCCGCAGATACGCAGTATTTT
>TRBV29-1|TRBD1|.|TRBJ1-2
CSVEDQGGTDYGYTF
TGCAGCGTTGAAGATCAGGGGGGCACAGACTATGGCTACACCTTC
>TRBV5-6|.|.|TRBJ2-1
CASSSYGEQFF
TGTGCCAGCAGCTCGTACGGTGAGCAGTTCTTC
>TRBV5-8|.|.|TRBJ2-5
CASSYGGPKETQYF
TGTGCCAGCAGCTACGGCGGCCCCAAAGAGACCCAGTACTTC
>TRBV6-5|.|.|TRBJ2-2
CASSPDTGELFF
TGTGCCAGCAGTCCCGACACCGGGGAGCTGTTTTTT
>TRBV7-9|TRBD1|.|TRBJ2-1
CASSYTGGDEQFF
TGTGCCAGCAGTTATACAGGGGGCGATGAGCAGTTCTTC
>TRBV4-3|TRBD1|.|TRBJ1-3
CASSHLAGGENTIYF
TGCGCCAGCAGCCATCTCGCAGGGGGTGAAAACACCATATATTTT
>TRBV7-2|.|.|TRBJ1-6
CASSRRIHGAAYSPLHF
TGTGCCAGCAGCAGACGCATACATGGCGCCGCGTATTCACCCCTCCACTTT
>TRBV7-9|.|.|TRBJ1-4
CASSSTRGNEKLFF
TGTGCCAGCAGCTCTACCCGGGGTAATGAAAAACTGTTTTTT
>TRBV6-1|TRBD2|.|TRBJ2-7
CASSESGRRDAYEQYF
TGTGCCAGCAGTGAGTCCGGGAGGCGGGATGCCTACGAGCAGTACTTC
>TRBV10-3|.|.|TRBJ1-1
CAISEPYTSGVAFF
TGTGCCATCAGTGAGCCGTACACTAGTGGCGTAGCTTTCTTT
>TRBV4-1|.|.|TRBJ1-2
CASSQEQDLNGYTF
TGCGCCAGCAGCCAAGAACAGGACCTGAATGGCTACACCTTC
>TRBV6-4|.|.|TRBJ2-5
CASSDGGSGECQETQYF
TGTGCCAGCAGTGACGGGGGCAGCGGGGAGTGCCAAGAGACCCAGTACTTC
>TRBV12-5|.|.|TRBJ2-7
CASSTRALYEQYF
TGTGCTAGTAGCACACGGGCCCTCTACGAGCAGTACTTC
>TRBV30|.|.|TRBJ2-1
CAWSFGQGSYNEQFF
TGTGCCTGGAGTTTTGGGCAGGGCTCCTACAATGAGCAGTTCTTC
>TRBV6-6|.|.|TRBJ2-1
CASSYSADYNEQFF
TGTGCCAGCAGTTACTCGGCAGATTACAATGAGCAGTTCTTC
>TRBV7-9|TRBD2|.|TRBJ2-1
CASSTQAGNEQFF
TGTGCCAGCAGCACCCAAGCGGGGAATGAGCAGTTCTTC
>TRBV30|TRBD1|.|TRBJ1-4
CAWSPGQGGEKLFF
TGTGCCTGGAGTCCCGGACAGGGGGGCGAAAAACTGTTTTTT
>TRBV13|TRBD2|.|TRBJ2-5
CASSLSGRAETQYF
TGTGCCAGCAGCTTGAGCGGGAGGGCTGAGACCCAGTACTTC
>TRBV27|.|.|TRBJ1-4
CASSNGGGTNEKLFF
TGTGCCAGCAGTAATGGGGGTGGGACTAATGAAAAACTGTTTTTT
>TRBV4-1|.|.|TRBJ1-1
CASSHLPGGITEAFF
TGCGCCAGCAGCCATCTCCCGGGGGGGATCACTGAAGCTTTCTTT
>TRBV4-3|.|.|TRBJ2-7
CASSQGQGMLEQYF
TGCGCCAGCAGCCAAGGGCAGGGTATGCTCGAGCAGTACTTC
>TRBV29-1|.|.|TRBJ2-2
CSVEEVNTGELFF
TGCAGCGTTGAAGAGGTGAACACCGGGGAGCTGTTTTTT
>TRBV13|.|.|TRBJ2-2
CASSLDAGNTGELFF
TGTGCCAGCAGCTTAGATGCTGGGAACACCGGGGAGCTGTTTTTT
>TRBV5-4|.|.|TRBJ2-3
CASSSATGPGTDTQYF
TGTGCCAGCAGCTCGGCCACAGGGCCCGGCACAGATACGCAGTATTTT
>TRBV4-1|.|once|TRBJ1-2
CASSQDIALDGYTF
TGCGCCAGCAGCCAAGATATAGCGTTGGATGGCTACACCTTC
>TRBV11-2|TRBD1|.|TRBJ2-7
CASSRGTGGAYEQYF
TGTGCCAGCAGCCGCGGGACAGGGGGGGCCTACGAGCAGTACTTC
>TRBV6-5|TRBD2|.|TRBJ2-2
CASSYGTSDAGELFF
TGTGCCAGCAGTTACGGGACTAGCGATGCCGGGGAGCTGTTTTTT
>TRBV4-1|TRBD1|once|TRBJ2-7
CASSQTGTGFYEQYF
TGCGCCAGCAGCCAAACCGGGACAGGATTCTACGAGCAGTACTTC
>TRBV27|TRBD1|.|TRBJ2-6
CASSPQDRAGANVLTF
TGTGCCAGCAGTCCCCAAGACAGGGCTGGGGCCAACGTCCTGACTTTC
>TRBV5-6|.|.|TRBJ2-5
CASSPVGAGQETQYF
TGTGCCAGCAGCCCGGTGGGCGCGGGCCAAGAGACCCAGTACTTC
>TRBV10-3|.|.|TRBJ2-3
CAISENPSSTDTQYF
TGTGCCATCAGTGAGAACCCGAGTAGCACAGATACGCAGTATTTT
>TRBV11-2|.|.|TRBJ2-5
CASSQGVGDWETQYF
TGTGCCAGCAGCCAAGGGGTGGGGGACTGGGAGACCCAGTACTTC
>TRBV9|.|.|TRBJ2-1
CASSVGSEPDNEQFF
TGTGCCAGCAGCGTAGGTAGCGAGCCAGACAATGAGCAGTTCTTC
>TRBV27|TRBD1|once|TRBJ1-3
CASSSDRVGNTIYF
TGTGCCAGCAGTTCGGACAGGGTTGGAAACACCATATATTTT
>TRBV5-6|TRBD1|.|TRBJ1-6
CASSLAPGGNNSPLHF
TGTGCCAGCAGCTTGGCCCCAGGGGGGAATAATTCACCCCTCCACTTT